This TCR beta chain was obtained from a study of shared clonotypes between healthy human individuals. The CDR3 has 17 residues. V was pared by 2 bases and J by 2 bases, with 16 bases between. The germline V gene encodes CDR1 MDHEN and CDR2 SYDVKM. Using immunoSEQ multiplex PCR, the repertoire was profiled, and TCRdb retains in-frame clones only, with some absent. The data hold some 580,000 clones, with 97% observed a single time. This TCR came from a woman aged 25 to 39 in good health. The sequenced sample consisted of naive CD4+ T cells sorted from blood. Documented subset: CD45RA+ positively selected. J is TRBJ1-3 and V is TRBV28; D unclear. This CDR3 reads CASSLQSGPRPGNTIYF. The CDR3 region has the DNA TGTGCCAGCAGTTTACAGTCCGGCCCGCGGCCTGGAAACACCATATATTTT.